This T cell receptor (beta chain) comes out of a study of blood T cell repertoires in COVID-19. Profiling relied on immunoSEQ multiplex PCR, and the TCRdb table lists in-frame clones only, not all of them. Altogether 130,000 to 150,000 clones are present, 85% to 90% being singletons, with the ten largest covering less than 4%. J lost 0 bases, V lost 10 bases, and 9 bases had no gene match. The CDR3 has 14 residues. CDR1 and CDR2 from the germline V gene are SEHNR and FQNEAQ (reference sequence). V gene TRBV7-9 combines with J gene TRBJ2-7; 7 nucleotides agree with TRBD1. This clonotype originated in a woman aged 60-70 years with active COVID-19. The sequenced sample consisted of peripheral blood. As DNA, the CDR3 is TGTGCCACCCAAGGGGGCCGGGGCTCCTACGAGCAGTACTTC. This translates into CATQGGRGSYEQYF.